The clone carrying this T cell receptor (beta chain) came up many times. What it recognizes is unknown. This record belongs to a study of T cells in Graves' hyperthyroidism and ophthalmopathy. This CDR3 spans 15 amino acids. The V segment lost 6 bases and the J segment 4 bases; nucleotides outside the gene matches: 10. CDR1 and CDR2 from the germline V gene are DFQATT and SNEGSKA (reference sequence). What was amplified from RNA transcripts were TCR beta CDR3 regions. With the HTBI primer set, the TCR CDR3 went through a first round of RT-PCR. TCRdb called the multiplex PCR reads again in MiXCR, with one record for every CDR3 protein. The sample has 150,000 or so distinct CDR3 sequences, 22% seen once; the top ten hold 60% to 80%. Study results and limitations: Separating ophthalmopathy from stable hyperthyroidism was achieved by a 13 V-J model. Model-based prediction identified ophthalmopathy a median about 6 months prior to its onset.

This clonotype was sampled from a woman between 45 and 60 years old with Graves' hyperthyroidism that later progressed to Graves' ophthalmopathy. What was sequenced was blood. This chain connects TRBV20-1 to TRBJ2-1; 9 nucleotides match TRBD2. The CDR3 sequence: CSAPAGTSRYNEQFF. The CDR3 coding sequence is TGCAGTGCCCCAGCCGGGACTAGCAGATACAATGAGCAGTTCTTC.